This is a list of T cell receptor beta chains from one sample in a study of identical twins. Using its own MiXCR run on the 5' RACE reads, TCRdb lists one record per CDR3 protein. The sample has under 300,000 distinct CDR3 sequences; 5% to 7% are singletons. The sample was also reused in another study, on T cells expressing NK-cell markers.

Material: CD8+ T cells sorted from blood. These receptors came from a woman in her late teens or twenties in good health. The CDR3 runs from the conserved cysteine through the conserved F or W. The order of the fields is CDR3 protein, J gene, V gene.

cdr3_aa: CASTPIGGGENTGELFF
j_call: TRBJ2-2
v_call: TRBV7-6

cdr3_aa: CASSLRGPYEQYF
j_call: TRBJ2-7
v_call: TRBV7-2

cdr3_aa: CASRETRGSEQYF
j_call: TRBJ2-7
v_call: TRBV10-2

cdr3_aa: CASSLQSTNTGELFF
j_call: TRBJ2-2
v_call: TRBV7-9

cdr3_aa: CASSFYRNTGELFF
j_call: TRBJ2-2
v_call: TRBV27

cdr3_aa: CASSAEGGVNSPLHF
j_call: TRBJ1-6
v_call: TRBV9

cdr3_aa: CASKQGLSYEQYF
j_call: TRBJ2-7
v_call: TRBV6-1

cdr3_aa: CATSDGDGYTDTQYF
j_call: TRBJ2-3
v_call: TRBV24-1

cdr3_aa: CASRRTSGNEQFF
j_call: TRBJ2-1
v_call: TRBV2

cdr3_aa: CASSPTGEGYEQYF
j_call: TRBJ2-7
v_call: TRBV7-9

cdr3_aa: CSGRGGFSGNTEAFF
j_call: TRBJ1-1
v_call: TRBV29-1

cdr3_aa: CASSLEGTGNTIYF
j_call: TRBJ1-3
v_call: TRBV7-3

cdr3_aa: CASSTQGNQETQYF
j_call: TRBJ2-5
v_call: TRBV7-8

cdr3_aa: CASRREGWSDTQYF
j_call: TRBJ2-3
v_call: TRBV25-1

cdr3_aa: CASSEDSGARYNEQFF
j_call: TRBJ2-1
v_call: TRBV2

cdr3_aa: CSARGAASYEQYF
j_call: TRBJ2-7
v_call: TRBV20-1

cdr3_aa: CASSQTGKDGYTF
j_call: TRBJ1-2
v_call: TRBV4-1